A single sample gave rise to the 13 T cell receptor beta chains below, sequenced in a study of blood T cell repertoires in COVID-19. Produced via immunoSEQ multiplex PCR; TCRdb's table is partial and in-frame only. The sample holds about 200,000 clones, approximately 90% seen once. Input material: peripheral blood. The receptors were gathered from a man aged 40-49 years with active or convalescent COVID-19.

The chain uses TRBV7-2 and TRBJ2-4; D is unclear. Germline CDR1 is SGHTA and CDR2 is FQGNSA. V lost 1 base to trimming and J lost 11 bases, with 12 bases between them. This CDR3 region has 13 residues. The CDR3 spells CASSLEVGFVQYF. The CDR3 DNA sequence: TGTGCCAGCAGCTTAGAAGTGGGCTTCGTTCAGTACTTC.

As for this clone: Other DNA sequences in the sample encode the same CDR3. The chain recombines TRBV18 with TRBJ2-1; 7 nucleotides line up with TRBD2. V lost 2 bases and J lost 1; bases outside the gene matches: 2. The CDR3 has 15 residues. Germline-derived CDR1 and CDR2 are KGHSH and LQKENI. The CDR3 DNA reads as TGTGCCAGCTCACCAGGCGGGGGTTCCTACAATGAGCAGTTCTTC. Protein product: CASSPGGGSYNEQFF.

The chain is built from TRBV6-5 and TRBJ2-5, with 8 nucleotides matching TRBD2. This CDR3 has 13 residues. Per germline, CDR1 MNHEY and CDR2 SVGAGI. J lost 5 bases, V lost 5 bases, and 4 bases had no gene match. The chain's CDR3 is CASSITGGETQYF. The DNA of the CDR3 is TGTGCCAGCAGTATAACGGGAGGGGAGACCCAGTACTTC.

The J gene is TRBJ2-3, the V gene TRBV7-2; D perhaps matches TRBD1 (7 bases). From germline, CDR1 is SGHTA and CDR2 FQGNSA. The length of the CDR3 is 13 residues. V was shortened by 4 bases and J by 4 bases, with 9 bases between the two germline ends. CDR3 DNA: TGTGCCAGCAGCTCCAGGGGGGCAGATACGCAGTATTTT. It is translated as CASSSRGADTQYF.

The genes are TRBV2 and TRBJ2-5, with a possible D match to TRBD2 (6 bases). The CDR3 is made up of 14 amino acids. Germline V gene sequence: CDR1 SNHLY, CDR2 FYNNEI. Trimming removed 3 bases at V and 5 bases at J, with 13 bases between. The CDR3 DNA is TGTGCCAGCAGTGAGGGCTGGGGAGGCGAGACCCAGTACTTC. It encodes CASSEGWGGETQYF.

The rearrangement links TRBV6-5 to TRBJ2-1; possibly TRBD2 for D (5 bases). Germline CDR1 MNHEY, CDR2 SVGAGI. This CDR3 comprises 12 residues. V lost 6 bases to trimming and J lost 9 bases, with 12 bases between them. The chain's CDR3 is CASSPPRGEQFF. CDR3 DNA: TGTGCCAGCAGCCCCCCCCGGGGTGAGCAGTTCTTC.

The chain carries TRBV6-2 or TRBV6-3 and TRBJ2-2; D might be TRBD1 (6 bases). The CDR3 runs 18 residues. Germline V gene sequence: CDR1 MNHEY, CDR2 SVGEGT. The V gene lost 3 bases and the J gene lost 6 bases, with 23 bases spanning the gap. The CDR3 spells CASSYLGTPQKLAGELFF. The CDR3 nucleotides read TGTGCCAGCAGTTATCTGGGGACACCTCAAAAGTTAGCCGGGGAGCTGTTTTTT.

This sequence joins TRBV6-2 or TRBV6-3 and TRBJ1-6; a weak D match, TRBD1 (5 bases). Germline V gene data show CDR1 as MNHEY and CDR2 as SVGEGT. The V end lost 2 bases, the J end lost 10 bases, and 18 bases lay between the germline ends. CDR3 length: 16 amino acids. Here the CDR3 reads CASSYGDWGFRSPLHF. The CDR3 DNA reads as TGTGCCAGCAGTTACGGGGACTGGGGGTTTCGATCACCCCTCCACTTT.

For the CDR3, the DNA is TGTGCCAGCAGGAGGGGGTCGGGGGGCCAAGAGACCCAGTACTTC. Translated, it gives CASRRGSGGQETQYF. V is TRBV6-6 and J is TRBJ2-5; weak D call: TRBD2 (7 bases). This CDR3 has 15 amino acids. Germline lookup yields CDR1 MNHNY and CDR2 SVGAGI (reference sequence). The V end lost 6 bases, the J end lost 1 base, and 15 bases lay between the germline ends.

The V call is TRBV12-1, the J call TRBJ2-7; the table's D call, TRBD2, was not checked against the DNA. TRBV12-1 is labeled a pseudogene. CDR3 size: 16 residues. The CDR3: CASSPCGFTPTYEQYF. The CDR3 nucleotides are TGTGCCAGCAGCCCCTGCGGTTTCACACCGACCTACGAGCAGTACTTC.

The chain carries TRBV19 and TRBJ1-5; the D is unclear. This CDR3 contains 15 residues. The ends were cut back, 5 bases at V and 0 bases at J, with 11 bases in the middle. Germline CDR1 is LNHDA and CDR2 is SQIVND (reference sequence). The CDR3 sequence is CASSDAGYSNQPQHF. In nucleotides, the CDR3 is TGTGCCAGTAGTGACGCAGGATATAGCAATCAGCCCCAGCATTTT.

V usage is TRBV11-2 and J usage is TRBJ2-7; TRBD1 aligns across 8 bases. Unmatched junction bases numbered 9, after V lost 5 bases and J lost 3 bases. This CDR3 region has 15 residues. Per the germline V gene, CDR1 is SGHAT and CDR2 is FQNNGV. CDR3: CASSLDGTGFYEQYF. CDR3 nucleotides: TGTGCCAGCAGCCTGGACGGGACAGGATTCTACGAGCAGTACTTC.

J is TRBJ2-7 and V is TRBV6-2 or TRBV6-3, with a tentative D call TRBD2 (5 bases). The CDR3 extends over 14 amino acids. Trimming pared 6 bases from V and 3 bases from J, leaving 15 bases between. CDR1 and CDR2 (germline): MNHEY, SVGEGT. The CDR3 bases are TGTGCCAGCAGCCGTGTACTAGTTATCTACGAGCAGTACTTC. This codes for CASSRVLVIYEQYF.